These 22 T cell receptor beta chains originate from one sample sequenced in a study of response to subunit inactivated influenza vaccine. A single record per CDR3 protein comes from TCRdb applying MiXCR to the RT-PCR reads. The sample has approximately 530,000 distinct CDR3 sequences, approximately 7.7% seen once; the top ten hold 10% to 15%. The specimen was PBMCs from blood, collected less than 25 months after vaccination. The receptors here all came from a man in his fifties or sixties who received an inactivated influenza vaccine.

The J gene is TRBJ2-7, the V gene TRBV20-1; 8 nucleotides line up with TRBD1. The V gene end was trimmed by 4 bases and the J gene end by 6 bases; junction bases not matched to a gene: 8. CDR1 and CDR2 from the germline V gene are DFQATT and SNEGSKA (reference sequence). The CDR3 runs 13 residues. CDR3 loop: CSAKTGQGAEQYF. In DNA form, the CDR3 reads TGCAGTGCTAAAACAGGACAGGGCGCCGAGCAGTACTTC.

The sample holds many counts of this clonotype. The chain employs TRBV15 and TRBJ1-1; D unresolved. From germline, CDR1 is LNHNV and CDR2 YYDKDF (reference sequence). This CDR3 contains 13 residues. The V and J ends lost 1 base and 3 bases respectively, with 6 bases between them. In nucleotides, the CDR3 is TGTGCCACCAGCAGAGCCGGGGACACTGAAGCTTTCTTT. Residues: CATSRAGDTEAFF.

This clonotype came up a few times. V gene TRBV10-3 combines with J gene TRBJ2-3; 8 positions agree with TRBD2. The germline V gene encodes CDR1 ENHRY and CDR2 SYGVKD. The CDR3 covers 16 residues. V shed 3 bases, J shed 4 bases, and the junction held 9 bases outside the gene matches. As DNA, the CDR3 is TGTGCCATCAGTGAATCCGGGGGGGCTAGTGCAGATACGCAGTATTTT. Its protein product is CAISESGGASADTQYF.

A few counts support this clonotype. The chain links TRBV7-9 to TRBJ2-1; D not resolved. The V end lost 0 bases, the J end lost 6 bases, and 6 bases lay between the germline ends. The CDR3 runs 13 residues. Per the germline V gene, CDR1 is SEHNR and CDR2 is FQNEAQ (reference sequence). The DNA for the CDR3 is TGTGCCAGCAGCTTAGCGTCCCGCAATGAGCAGTTCTTC. It is translated as CASSLASRNEQFF.

In its sample, this clonotype was seen many times. V and J are TRBV5-1 and TRBJ1-4; D is unclear. The CDR3 totals 15 residues. V was clipped by 0 bases and J by 3 bases, with 9 bases between them. Germline V lookup: CDR1 SGHRS, CDR2 YFSETQ. The CDR3: CASSLALGPNEKLFF. Here the CDR3 DNA reads TGCGCCAGCAGCTTGGCCCTTGGACCTAATGAAAAACTGTTTTTT.

This rearrangement joins TRBV18 to TRBJ2-1, with 7 nucleotides matching TRBD1. CDR1 is KGHSH and CDR2 is LQKENI in the germline V gene. V trimming: 3 bases; J trimming: 0 bases; junction bases outside the gene matches: 8. The CDR3 totals 17 residues. The CDR3 bases are TGTGCCAGCTCACCTCCTCGAGGGGGCGCCTCCTACAATGAGCAGTTCTTC. It specifies CASSPPRGGASYNEQFF. Full variable domain (outside the CDR3, taken from reference TRBV18 and TRBJ2-1): NAGVMQNPRHLVRRRGQEARLRCSPMKGHSHVYWYRQLPEEGLKFMVYLQKENIIDESGMPKERFSAEFPKEGPSILRIQQVVRGDSAAYFCASSPPRGGASYNEQFFGPGTRLTVL.

This clonotype was observed a few times. The chain combines TRBV7-2 with TRBJ1-6; D is ambiguous. This CDR3 spans 14 amino acids. Germline values: CDR1 SGHTA, CDR2 FQGNSA. Trimming took off 5 bases at V and 8 bases at J, with 13 bases between the two ends. The DNA of the CDR3 is TGTGCCAGCAGCAAAGTATATAGTGATTCACCCCTCCACTTT. Translating gives CASSKVYSDSPLHF.

Ten or more counts support this clonotype. The rearrangement links TRBV6-4 to TRBJ2-5; TRBD2 matches 7 bases. CDR1 and CDR2 from the germline V gene are MRHNA and SNTAGT. V shed 4 bases, J shed 5 bases, and the junction held 10 bases outside the gene matches. This CDR3 contains 15 residues. For the CDR3, the DNA is TGTGCCAGCAGTGTACACCCCGGGGAGGGGGAGACCCAGTACTTC. This codes for CASSVHPGEGETQYF.

The genes are TRBV20-1 and TRBJ2-7; D possibly matches TRBD1 or TRBD2 (6 bases each). This CDR3 contains 15 residues. V gave up 4 bases and J gave up 0 bases, with 16 bases separating them. Germline-derived CDR1 and CDR2 are DFQATT and SNEGSKA (reference sequence). The CDR3 bases are TGCAGTGCTATTCTCTTAGCGGACAGCTCCTACGAGCAGTACTTC. Its translation is CSAILLADSSYEQYF.

This clonotype was counted ten times or more. This sequence joins TRBV20-1 and TRBJ2-1, with 10 positions matching TRBD2. The CDR3 runs 23 residues. Germline lookup yields CDR1 DFQATT and CDR2 SNEGSKA (reference sequence). With 0 bases clipped from V and 3 bases from J, the junction kept 26 bases outside the gene matches. The CDR3, as DNA: TGCAGTGCTAGAGACCGAAAGGCGTGGCTAGCGGGAGCGATGGCCCACCGCTACAATGAGCAGTTCTTC. It specifies CSARDRKAWLAGAMAHRYNEQFF.

This chain links TRBV7-2 with TRBJ1-4; tentatively, D is TRBD1 (6 bases). V was clipped by 6 bases and J by 1 base, with 12 bases between them. This CDR3 region has 15 residues. Germline CDR1 SGHTA, CDR2 FQGNSA. In DNA form, the CDR3 reads TGTGCCAGCAGTCGTTCACAGGGAACTAATGAAAAACTGTTTTTT. Protein sequence: CASSRSQGTNEKLFF.

The chain has TRBV29-1 and TRBJ2-5; D is possibly TRBD2 (5 bases). There are 15 residues in the CDR3. Per germline, CDR1 SQVTM and CDR2 ANQGSEA. The V gene lost 0 bases and the J gene lost 4 bases, with 15 bases spanning the gap. CDR3 protein: CSVEDLARAGETQYF. The CDR3 nucleotides read TGCAGCGTTGAAGACCTGGCGCGGGCCGGAGAGACCCAGTACTTC.

The chain carries TRBV20-1 and TRBJ1-1; possible D gene TRBD1, 5 bases. Per the germline V gene, CDR1 is DFQATT and CDR2 is SNEGSKA (reference sequence). This CDR3 has 12 residues. CDR3 residues: CNGGGDDTEAFF. The CDR3, as DNA: TGCAACGGGGGGGGGGATGACACTGAAGCTTTCTTT.

The table lists this clonotype with a few counts. V is TRBV5-1 and J is TRBJ2-3; 13 bases map to TRBD2. V lost 4 bases to trimming and J lost 2 bases; unmatched junction nucleotides: 4. This CDR3 comprises 16 residues. Germline V gene lookup returns CDR1 SGHRS and CDR2 YFSETQ. The CDR3 region is CASSRGTSGTTDTQYF. CDR3 nucleotides: TGCGCCAGCAGCAGGGGGACTAGCGGGACCACAGATACGCAGTATTTT.

Ten or more counts support this clonotype. This chain uses TRBV3-1 with TRBJ2-1; a possible D gene is TRBD1 (5 bases). The V gene lost 5 bases and the J gene lost 4 bases, with 18 bases spanning the gap. CDR1 and CDR2 (germline): LGHDT, YNNKEL (reference sequence). The CDR3 is 16 amino acids. The CDR3 is CASSSTQRTLYNEQFF. In nucleotides, the CDR3 is TGTGCCAGCAGCTCAACTCAAAGGACACTGTACAATGAGCAGTTCTTC.

This clonotype was recorded at least ten times. The chain has TRBV6-2 or TRBV6-3 and TRBJ2-2, with 7 nucleotides matching TRBD1. V shed 2 bases and J 6 bases; nucleotides not matched to a gene: 3. Looked up from germline, CDR1 is MNHEY and CDR2 is SVGEGT. The CDR3 has 14 residues. The CDR3 DNA sequence: TGTGCCAGCAGTTACGGCAGGGGGTCCGGGGAGCTGTTTTTT. The encoded protein is CASSYGRGSGELFF.

This clonotype was seen only a few times. The chain has TRBV11-2 and TRBJ2-1; D might be TRBD2 (5 bases). The V end was cut by 3 bases, the J end by 3 bases, with 15 bases between. Germline CDR1 SGHAT, CDR2 FQNNGV. The CDR3 has 16 residues. The CDR3 DNA reads as TGTGCCAGCAGCTTCGGCGCGGGTCGCCTCTACAATGAGCAGTTCTTC. Amino acid sequence: CASSFGAGRLYNEQFF.

The sample holds a few counts of this clonotype. The chain recombines TRBV29-1 with TRBJ2-7, with D possibly being TRBD1 (6 bases). Looked up from germline, CDR1 is SQVTM and CDR2 is ANQGSEA. CDR3 length: 14 amino acids. Trimming cost V 2 bases and J 5 bases, with 16 bases left between them. This CDR3 reads CSVESVGRGDEQYF. CDR3 coding DNA: TGCAGCGTTGAATCTGTCGGCAGGGGCGACGAGCAGTACTTC.

The chain joins TRBV10-3 to TRBJ2-5; unclear D gene. Germline CDR1 reads ENHRY; CDR2 reads SYGVKD. Deletions cut 4 bases from V and 6 bases from J, with 15 bases between. This CDR3 spans 14 amino acids. The CDR3 here is CAISGSNPLKTQYF. DNA of the CDR3: TGTGCCATCAGTGGGAGTAATCCCTTAAAGACCCAGTACTTC.

This clonotype was detected only a few times. The CDR3 reads CASSRRSTGAAGDTQYF. CDR3 in DNA: TGTGCCAGCAGCCGACGATCGACAGGGGCCGCCGGAGATACGCAGTATTTT. The chain couples TRBV7-2 to TRBJ2-3; 8 nucleotides match TRBD1. Germline CDR1 reads SGHTA; CDR2 reads FQGNSA. The CDR3 is 17 amino acids. Trimming at V came to 5 bases and at J to 5 bases, leaving 15 bases not matched to a gene.

This clonotype was found many times. V gene TRBV12-3 or TRBV12-4 combines with J gene TRBJ2-5, with D perhaps matching TRBD1 (5 bases). This CDR3 has 12 amino acids. Between the trimmed V and J ends, which lost 6 bases and 4 bases, there was a span of 9 bases. CDR3 sequence (DNA): TGTGCCAGCAGACAGGTTTTAGAGACCCAGTACTTC. This gives the protein CASRQVLETQYF.

This clonotype was observed a few times. One end of the junction is discordant with germline, which a read error may explain. The V call is TRBV5-5, the J call TRBJ2-7, with a tentative D call TRBD2 (6 bases). CDR3 length: 15 amino acids. Looked up from germline, CDR1 is SGHKS and CDR2 is YYEKEE (reference sequence). The CDR3 protein is CASSLDGGTSFEQYF. CDR3 nucleotides: TGTGCCAGCAGCTTGGACGGGGGAACGTCCTTCGAGCAGTACTTC.